Shown below are 10 T cell receptor beta chains from a single sample sequenced in a study of blood T cell repertoires in COVID-19. Assay used: immunoSEQ multiplex PCR; TCRdb lists only in-frame clones, some missing. Of fewer than 200,000 clones in the sample, roughly four fifths were seen once. Source material: peripheral blood. The receptors stem from a man between 40 and 49 years old who had recovered from COVID-19.

In nucleotides, the CDR3 is TGTGCCAGTAGGGGAGGACTAGCGGGGGGCCCGAACACCGGGGAGCTGTTTTTT. It specifies CASRGGLAGGPNTGELFF. This chain joins TRBV19 and TRBJ2-2; 14 bases align to TRBD2. Germline loops: CDR1 LNHDA, CDR2 SQIVND (reference sequence). The CDR3 loop spans 18 amino acids. The V gene end was trimmed by 6 bases and the J gene end by 0 bases; junction bases not matched to a gene: 6.

This rearrangement joins TRBV30 to TRBJ1-6; D uncertain. CDR3 length equals 14 residues. Trimming took 3 bases from V and 2 from J, leaving 8 bases between them. From germline, CDR1 is GTSNPN and CDR2 SVGIG (reference sequence). The chain's CDR3 is CAWSRRTYNSPLHF. In DNA, the CDR3 is TGTGCCTGGAGCCGGAGGACCTATAATTCACCCCTCCACTTT.

This sequence joins TRBV10-2 and TRBJ2-7, with D tentatively TRBD2 (6 bases). This CDR3 spans 12 amino acids. Germline assignment: CDR1 WSHSY and CDR2 SAAADI. V was pared by 6 bases and J by 5 bases, with 11 bases between. CDR3 coding DNA: TGCGCCAGCAGGGGAGCGGGTCACGAGCAGTACTTC. This codes for CASRGAGHEQYF.

The rearrangement uses TRBV6-5 and TRBJ2-7, with D perhaps TRBD2 (6 bases). CDR3 length: 14 amino acids. The V gene lost 8 bases and the J gene lost 0 bases, with 14 bases spanning the gap. Germline V CDR1 and CDR2: MNHEY, SVGAGI. The DNA of the CDR3 is TGTGCCAGCGTAAGGGACGGGAGCTCCTACGAGCAGTACTTC. Translated: CASVRDGSSYEQYF.

The CDR3 protein is CASSLGVGHRGLITGELFF. The CDR3 coding sequence is TGTGCCAGCAGTTTAGGGGTGGGGCACAGGGGGCTTATCACCGGGGAGCTGTTTTTT. This rearrangement joins TRBV27 to TRBJ2-2, with TRBD1 identical over 9 bases. With V trimmed by 2 bases and J by 4 bases, 14 bases remained unmatched. This CDR3 comprises 19 residues. Germline V gives CDR1 MNHEY, CDR2 SMNVEV (reference sequence).

This rearrangement joins TRBV5-1 to TRBJ1-6; TRBD1 is a possible D gene (5 bases). The CDR3 is 16 residues long. V lost 0 bases and J lost 5, with 12 bases in between. Germline CDR1 reads SGHRS; CDR2 reads YFSETQ. Here the CDR3 DNA reads TGCGCCAGCAGCTTGGTCGGGGGTGGGAATAATTCACCCCTCCACTTT. This encodes CASSLVGGGNNSPLHF.

Only a few counts were recorded for this clone. The chain uses TRBV6-4 and TRBJ2-2; TRBD1 matches 7 bases. V gave up 2 bases and J gave up 3 bases; unmatched junction bases: 0. This CDR3 contains 14 residues. Germline CDR1 MRHNA, CDR2 SNTAGT. This CDR3 is CASSDDRDTGELFF. As DNA, the CDR3 is TGTGCCAGCAGTGACGACAGGGACACCGGGGAGCTGTTTTTT.

This clone was recorded only once. The chain employs TRBV4-1 and TRBJ2-1; TRBD1 might be the D (5 bases). The V and J ends lost 0 bases and 3 bases respectively, with 15 bases between them. Per germline, CDR1 MGHRA and CDR2 YSYEKL. This CDR3 has 17 residues. The CDR3 protein is CASSQEPGLARYNEQFF. DNA for the CDR3: TGCGCCAGCAGCCAAGAGCCAGGGTTGGCTCGCTACAATGAGCAGTTCTTC.

This clone was found once. The chain joins TRBV24-1 to TRBJ2-5; D is possibly TRBD2 (6 bases). Trimming pared 9 bases from V and 6 bases from J, leaving 19 bases between. CDR3 length: 14 amino acids. Germline lookup yields CDR1 KGHDR and CDR2 SFDVKD. CDR3 protein: CATRPGGIDQTQYF. The DNA of the CDR3 is TGTGCCACCCGCCCGGGCGGGATAGATCAGACCCAGTACTTC.

This clone came up a few times. The CDR3 region is CASSYSRWTSGIPEQYF. CDR3 bases: TGTGCCAGCAGTTACTCCCGCTGGACTAGCGGGATTCCCGAGCAGTACTTC. The chain couples TRBV6-2 or TRBV6-3 to TRBJ2-7; 12 bases are a match to TRBD2. This CDR3 comprises 17 residues. The V and J ends lost 0 bases and 6 bases, in that order; junction bases with no gene match: 9. Germline V gene data show CDR1 as MNHEY and CDR2 as SVGEGT.